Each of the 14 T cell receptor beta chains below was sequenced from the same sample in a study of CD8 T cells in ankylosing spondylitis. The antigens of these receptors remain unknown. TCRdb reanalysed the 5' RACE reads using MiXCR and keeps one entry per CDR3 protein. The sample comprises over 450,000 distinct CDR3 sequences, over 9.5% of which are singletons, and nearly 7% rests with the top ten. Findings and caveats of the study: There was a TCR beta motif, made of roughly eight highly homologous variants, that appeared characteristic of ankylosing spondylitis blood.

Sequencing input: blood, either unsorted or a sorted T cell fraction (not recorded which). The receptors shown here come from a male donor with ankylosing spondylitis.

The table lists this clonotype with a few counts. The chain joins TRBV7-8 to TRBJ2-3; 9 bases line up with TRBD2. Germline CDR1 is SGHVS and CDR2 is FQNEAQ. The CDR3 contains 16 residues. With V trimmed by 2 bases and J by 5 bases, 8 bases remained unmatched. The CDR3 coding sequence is TGTGCCAGCAGCTTAACTCTGGGACTAGCCCGAGATACGCAGTATTTT. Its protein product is CASSLTLGLARDTQYF.

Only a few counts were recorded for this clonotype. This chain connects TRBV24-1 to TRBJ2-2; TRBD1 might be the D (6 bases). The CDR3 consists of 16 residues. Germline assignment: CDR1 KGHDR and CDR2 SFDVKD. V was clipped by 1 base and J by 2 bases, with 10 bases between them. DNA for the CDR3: TGTGCCACCAGTGATTTCCCGGGACAAAACACCGGGGAGCTGTTTTTT. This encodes CATSDFPGQNTGELFF.

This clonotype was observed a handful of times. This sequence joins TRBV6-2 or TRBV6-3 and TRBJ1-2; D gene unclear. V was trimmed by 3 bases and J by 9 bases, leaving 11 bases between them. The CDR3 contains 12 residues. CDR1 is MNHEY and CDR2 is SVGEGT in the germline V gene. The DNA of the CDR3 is TGTGCCAGCAGTTATGAGGACTACAGCTACACCTTC. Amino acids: CASSYEDYSYTF.

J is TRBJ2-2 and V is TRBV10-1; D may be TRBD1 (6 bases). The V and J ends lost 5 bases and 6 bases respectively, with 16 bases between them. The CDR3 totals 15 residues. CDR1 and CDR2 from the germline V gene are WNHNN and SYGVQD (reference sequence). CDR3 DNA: TGCGCCAGCAGTTTTAGGACAGATGGTGCCGGGGAGCTGTTTTTT. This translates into CASSFRTDGAGELFF.

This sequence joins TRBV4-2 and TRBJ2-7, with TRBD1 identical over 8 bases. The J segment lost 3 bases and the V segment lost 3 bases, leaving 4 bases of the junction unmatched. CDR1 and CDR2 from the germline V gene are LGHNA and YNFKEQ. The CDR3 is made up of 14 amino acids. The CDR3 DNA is TGTGCCAGCAGCCAGCAAACAGGGGGCTACGAGCAGTACTTC. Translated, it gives CASSQQTGGYEQYF.

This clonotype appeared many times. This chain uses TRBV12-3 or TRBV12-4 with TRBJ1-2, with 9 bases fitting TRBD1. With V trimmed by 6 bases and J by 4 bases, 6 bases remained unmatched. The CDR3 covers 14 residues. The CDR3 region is CASRGTGLSYGYTF. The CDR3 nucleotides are TGTGCCAGCAGGGGGACAGGGTTAAGCTATGGCTACACCTTC.

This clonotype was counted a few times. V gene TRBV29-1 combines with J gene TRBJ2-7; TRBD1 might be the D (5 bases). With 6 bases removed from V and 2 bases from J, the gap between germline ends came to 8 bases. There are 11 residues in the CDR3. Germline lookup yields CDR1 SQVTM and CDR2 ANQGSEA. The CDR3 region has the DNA TGCAGCGTGGACACTGCCTACGAGCAGTACTTC. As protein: CSVDTAYEQYF.

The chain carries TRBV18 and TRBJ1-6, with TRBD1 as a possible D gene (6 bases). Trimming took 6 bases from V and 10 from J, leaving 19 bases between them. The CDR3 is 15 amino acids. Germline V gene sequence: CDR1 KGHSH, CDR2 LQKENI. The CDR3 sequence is CASSPERTGKSPLHF. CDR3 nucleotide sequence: TGTGCCAGCTCGCCGGAAAGAACAGGGAAGTCACCCCTCCACTTT.

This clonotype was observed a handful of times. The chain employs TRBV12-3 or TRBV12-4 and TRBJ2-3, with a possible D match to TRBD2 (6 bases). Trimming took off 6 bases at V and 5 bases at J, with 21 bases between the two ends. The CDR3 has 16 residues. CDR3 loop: CASRDPQEGLGDTQYF. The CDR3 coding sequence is TGTGCCAGCAGGGACCCTCAGGAGGGCCTTGGAGATACGCAGTATTTT.

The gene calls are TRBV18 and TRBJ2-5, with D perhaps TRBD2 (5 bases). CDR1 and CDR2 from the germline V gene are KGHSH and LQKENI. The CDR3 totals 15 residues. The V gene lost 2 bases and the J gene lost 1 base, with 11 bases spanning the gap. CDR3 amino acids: CASSPTASFQETQYF. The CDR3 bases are TGTGCCAGCTCACCAACGGCTAGCTTCCAAGAGACCCAGTACTTC.

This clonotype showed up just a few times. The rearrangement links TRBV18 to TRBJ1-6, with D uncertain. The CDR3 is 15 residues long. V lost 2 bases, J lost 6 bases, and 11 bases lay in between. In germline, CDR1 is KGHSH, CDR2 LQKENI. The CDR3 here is CASSPSGVINSPLHF. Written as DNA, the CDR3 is TGTGCCAGCTCACCAAGCGGGGTGATTAATTCACCCCTCCACTTT.

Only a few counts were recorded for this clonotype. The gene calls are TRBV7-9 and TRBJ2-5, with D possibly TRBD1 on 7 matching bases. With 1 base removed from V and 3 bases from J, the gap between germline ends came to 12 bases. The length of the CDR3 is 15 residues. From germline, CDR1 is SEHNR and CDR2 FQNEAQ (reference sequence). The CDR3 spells CASSLGGTAEETQYF. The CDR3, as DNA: TGTGCCAGCAGCTTAGGCGGGACAGCCGAAGAGACCCAGTACTTC.

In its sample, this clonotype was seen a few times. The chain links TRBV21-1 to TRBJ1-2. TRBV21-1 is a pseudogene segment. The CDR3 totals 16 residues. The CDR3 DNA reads TGTGCCAGCAGCAAAAACTTTCCTTGGGTCTACTATGGCTACACCTTC. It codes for CASSKNFPWVYYGYTF.

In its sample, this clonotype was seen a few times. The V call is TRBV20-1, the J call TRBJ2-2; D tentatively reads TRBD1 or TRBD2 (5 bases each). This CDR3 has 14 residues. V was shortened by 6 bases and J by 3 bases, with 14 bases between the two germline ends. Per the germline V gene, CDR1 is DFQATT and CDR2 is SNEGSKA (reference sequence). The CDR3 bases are TGCAGTGCAAACTCCGGGACGTACACCGGGGAGCTGTTTTTT. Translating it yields CSANSGTYTGELFF.